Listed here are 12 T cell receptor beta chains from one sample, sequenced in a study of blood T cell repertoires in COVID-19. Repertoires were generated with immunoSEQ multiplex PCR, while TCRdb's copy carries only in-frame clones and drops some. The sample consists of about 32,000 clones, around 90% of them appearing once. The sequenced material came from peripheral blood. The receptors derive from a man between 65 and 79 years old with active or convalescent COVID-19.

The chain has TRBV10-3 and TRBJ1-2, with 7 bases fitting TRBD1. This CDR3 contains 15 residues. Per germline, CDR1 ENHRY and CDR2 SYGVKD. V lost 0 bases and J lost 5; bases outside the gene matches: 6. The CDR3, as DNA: TGTGCCATCAGTGAGTCTGGCAGGGGGAAATATGGCTACACCTTC. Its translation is CAISESGRGKYGYTF.

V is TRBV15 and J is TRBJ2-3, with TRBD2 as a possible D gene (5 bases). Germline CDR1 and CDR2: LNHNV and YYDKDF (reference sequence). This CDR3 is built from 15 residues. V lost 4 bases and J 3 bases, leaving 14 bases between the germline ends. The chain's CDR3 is CATSTYVGGTDTQYF. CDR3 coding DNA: TGTGCCACCAGCACCTACGTAGGCGGGACAGATACGCAGTATTTT.

The CDR3 DNA sequence: TGTGCCAGCAGATCACGGACAGGCCTCTCTGGAAACACCATATATTTT. Translating gives CASRSRTGLSGNTIYF. The chain carries TRBV28 and TRBJ1-3; TRBD1 matches 7 bases. This CDR3 is 16 amino acids long. Germline assignment: CDR1 MDHEN and CDR2 SYDVKM. The junction had 8 bases not matched to a gene; V was cut back by 6 bases and J by 0 bases.

In nucleotides, the CDR3 is TGCGCCAGCAGCCAAGGACCGGGACAGAGCTATGGCTACACCTTC. It yields the protein CASSQGPGQSYGYTF. The rearrangement links TRBV4-3 to TRBJ1-2; TRBD1 matches 7 bases. V trimming: 1 base; J trimming: 4 bases; junction bases outside the gene matches: 6. The CDR3 covers 15 residues. CDR1 is LGHNA and CDR2 is YSLEER in the germline V gene.

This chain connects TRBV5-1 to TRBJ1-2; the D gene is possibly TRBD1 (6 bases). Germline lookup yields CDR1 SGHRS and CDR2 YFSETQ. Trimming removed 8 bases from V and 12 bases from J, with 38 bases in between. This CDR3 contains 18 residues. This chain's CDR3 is CASRGGGPIIIPAECHTF. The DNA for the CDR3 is TGCGCCAGTCGAGGGGGTGGACCGATCATTATACCAGCAGAGTGCCACACCTTC.

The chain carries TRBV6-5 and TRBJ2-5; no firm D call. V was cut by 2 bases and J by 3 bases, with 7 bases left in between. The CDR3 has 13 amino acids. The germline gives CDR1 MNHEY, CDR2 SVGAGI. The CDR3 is CASSYRTEETQYF. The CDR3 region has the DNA TGTGCCAGCAGTTACCGAACAGAAGAGACCCAGTACTTC.

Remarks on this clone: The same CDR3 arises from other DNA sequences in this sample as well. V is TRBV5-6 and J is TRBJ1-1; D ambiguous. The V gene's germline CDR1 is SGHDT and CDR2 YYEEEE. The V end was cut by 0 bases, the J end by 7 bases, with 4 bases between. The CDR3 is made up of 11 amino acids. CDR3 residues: CASSLDSEAFF. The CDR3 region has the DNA TGTGCCAGCAGCTTGGACAGTGAAGCTTTCTTT.

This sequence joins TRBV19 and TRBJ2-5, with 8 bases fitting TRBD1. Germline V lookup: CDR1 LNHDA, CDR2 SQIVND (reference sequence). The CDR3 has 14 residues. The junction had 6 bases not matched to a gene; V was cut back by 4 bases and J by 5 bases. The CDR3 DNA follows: TGTGCCAGTAGTACCCCGGACAGGGTCGAGACCCAGTACTTC. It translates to CASSTPDRVETQYF.

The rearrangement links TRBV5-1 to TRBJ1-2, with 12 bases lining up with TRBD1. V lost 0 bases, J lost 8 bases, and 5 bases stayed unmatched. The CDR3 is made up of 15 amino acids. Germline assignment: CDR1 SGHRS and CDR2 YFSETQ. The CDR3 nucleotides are TGCGCCAGCAGCTTGGAGGGACAGGGGGCATCAGGCTACACCTTC. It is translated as CASSLEGQGASGYTF.

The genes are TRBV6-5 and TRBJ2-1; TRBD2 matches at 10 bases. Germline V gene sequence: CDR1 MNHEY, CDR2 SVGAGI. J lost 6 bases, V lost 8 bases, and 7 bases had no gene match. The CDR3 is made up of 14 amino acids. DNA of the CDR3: TGTGCCAGCCAAAGGCTAGCGGGGGTCAATGAGCAGTTCTTC. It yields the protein CASQRLAGVNEQFF.

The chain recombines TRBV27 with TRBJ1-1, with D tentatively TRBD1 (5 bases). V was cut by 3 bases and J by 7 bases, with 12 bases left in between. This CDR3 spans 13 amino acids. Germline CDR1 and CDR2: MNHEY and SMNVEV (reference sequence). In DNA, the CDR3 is TGTGCCAGCAGTTTCGCGGAAAGGGGTGAAGCTTTCTTT. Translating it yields CASSFAERGEAFF.

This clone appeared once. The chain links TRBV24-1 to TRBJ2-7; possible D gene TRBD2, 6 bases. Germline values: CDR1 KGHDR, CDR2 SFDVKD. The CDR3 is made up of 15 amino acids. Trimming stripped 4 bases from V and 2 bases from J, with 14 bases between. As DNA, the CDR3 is TGTGCCACCAGTGACGGGCCTAGCGCTGCCTACGAGCAGTACTTC. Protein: CATSDGPSAAYEQYF.